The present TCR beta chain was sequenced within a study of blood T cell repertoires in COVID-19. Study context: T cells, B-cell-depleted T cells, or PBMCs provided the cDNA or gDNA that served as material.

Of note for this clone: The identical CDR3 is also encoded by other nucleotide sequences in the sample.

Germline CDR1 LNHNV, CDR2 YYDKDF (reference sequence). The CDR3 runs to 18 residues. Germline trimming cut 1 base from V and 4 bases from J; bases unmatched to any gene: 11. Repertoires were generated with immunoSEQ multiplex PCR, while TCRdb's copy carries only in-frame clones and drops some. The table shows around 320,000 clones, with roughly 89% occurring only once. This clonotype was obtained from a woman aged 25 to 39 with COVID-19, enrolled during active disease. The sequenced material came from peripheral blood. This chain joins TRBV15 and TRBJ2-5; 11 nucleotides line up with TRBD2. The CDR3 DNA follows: TGTGCCACCAGCAGAGTTGGGCTAGCGGGGGGAGGAGTAGAGACCCAGTACTTC. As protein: CATSRVGLAGGGVETQYF.